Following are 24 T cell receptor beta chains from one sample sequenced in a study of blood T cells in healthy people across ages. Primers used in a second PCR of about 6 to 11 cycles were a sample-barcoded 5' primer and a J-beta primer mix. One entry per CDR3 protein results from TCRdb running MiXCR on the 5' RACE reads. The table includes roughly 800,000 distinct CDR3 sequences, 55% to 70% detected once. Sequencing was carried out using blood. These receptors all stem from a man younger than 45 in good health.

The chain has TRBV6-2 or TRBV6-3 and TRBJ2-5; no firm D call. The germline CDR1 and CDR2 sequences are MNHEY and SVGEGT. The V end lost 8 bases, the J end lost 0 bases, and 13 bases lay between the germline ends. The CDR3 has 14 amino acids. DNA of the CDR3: TGTGCCAGCCGAGAAAAAAAGTACCAAGAGACCCAGTACTTC. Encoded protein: CASREKKYQETQYF.

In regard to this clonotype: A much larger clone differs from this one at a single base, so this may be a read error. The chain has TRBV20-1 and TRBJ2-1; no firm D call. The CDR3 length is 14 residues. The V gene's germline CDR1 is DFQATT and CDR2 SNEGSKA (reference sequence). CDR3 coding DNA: TGCAGTGCTCCACGGTTCAGCTCCTGCAATGAGCAGTTCTTC. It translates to CSAPRFSSCNEQFF.

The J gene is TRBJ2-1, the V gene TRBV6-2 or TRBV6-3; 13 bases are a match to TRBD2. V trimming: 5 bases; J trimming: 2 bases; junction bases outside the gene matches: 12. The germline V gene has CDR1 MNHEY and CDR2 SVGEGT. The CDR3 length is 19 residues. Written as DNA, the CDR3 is TGTGCCAGCAGTAGAGGACTAGCGGGAGAATTCACGGCCTACAATGAGCAGTTCTTC. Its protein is CASSRGLAGEFTAYNEQFF.

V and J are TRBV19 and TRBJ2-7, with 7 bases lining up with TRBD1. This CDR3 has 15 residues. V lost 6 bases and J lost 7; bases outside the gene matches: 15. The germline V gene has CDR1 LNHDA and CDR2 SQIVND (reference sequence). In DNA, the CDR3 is TGTGCCAGTAGCGCTCGACAGGGCCCGGTCGGGGAGCAGTACTTC. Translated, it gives CASSARQGPVGEQYF. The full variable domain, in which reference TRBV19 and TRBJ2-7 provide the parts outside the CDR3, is DGGITQSPKYLFRKEGQNVTLSCEQNLNHDAMYWYRQDPGQGLRLIYYSQIVNDFQKGDIAEGYSVSREKKESFPLTVTSAQKNPTAFYLCASSARQGPVGEQYFGPGTRLTVT.

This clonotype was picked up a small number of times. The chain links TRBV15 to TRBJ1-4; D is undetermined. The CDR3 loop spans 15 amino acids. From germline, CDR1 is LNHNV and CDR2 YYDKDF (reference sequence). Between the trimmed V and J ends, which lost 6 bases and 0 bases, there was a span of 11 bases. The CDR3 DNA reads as TGTGCCACCAGGACCTCCGAATCAACTAATGAAAAACTGTTTTTT. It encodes CATRTSESTNEKLFF.

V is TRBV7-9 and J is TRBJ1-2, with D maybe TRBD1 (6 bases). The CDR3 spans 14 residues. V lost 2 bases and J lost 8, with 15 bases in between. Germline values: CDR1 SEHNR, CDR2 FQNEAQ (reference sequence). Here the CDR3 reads CASSLRNRADGYTF. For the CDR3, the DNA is TGTGCCAGCAGCTTAAGGAACAGGGCAGACGGCTACACCTTC.

CDR3 residues: CASSVQGLPVDEQFF. CDR3 in DNA: TGTGCCAGCAGCGTCCAGGGGCTCCCGGTTGATGAGCAGTTCTTC. This chain uses TRBV9 with TRBJ2-1; tentative D call: TRBD1 (6 bases). Germline-derived CDR1 and CDR2 are SGDLS and YYNGEE. Trimming left V 2 bases short and J 8 bases short, with 17 bases between. The CDR3 spans 15 residues.

In DNA form, the CDR3 reads TGCGCCAGCAGTGAGAGATCAACCAGGGACGAGCAGTACTTC. This translates into CASSERSTRDEQYF. This chain uses TRBV10-1 with TRBJ2-7; D possibly corresponds to TRBD1 (5 bases). The CDR3 is 14 amino acids. Per the germline V gene, CDR1 is WNHNN and CDR2 is SYGVQD (reference sequence). The V end lost 2 bases, the J end lost 5 bases, and 13 bases lay between the germline ends.

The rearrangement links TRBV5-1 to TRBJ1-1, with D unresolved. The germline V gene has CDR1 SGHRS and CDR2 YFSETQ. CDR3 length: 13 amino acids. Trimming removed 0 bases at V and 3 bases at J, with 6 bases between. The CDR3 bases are TGCGCCAGCAGCTTGGTATCGGACACTGAAGCTTTCTTT. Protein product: CASSLVSDTEAFF.

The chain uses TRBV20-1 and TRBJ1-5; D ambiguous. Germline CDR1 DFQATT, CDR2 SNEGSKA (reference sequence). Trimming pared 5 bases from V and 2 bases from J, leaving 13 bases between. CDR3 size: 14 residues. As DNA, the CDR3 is TGCAGTGCTTTGTGGGGAGAGGGCAATCAGCCCCAGCATTTT. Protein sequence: CSALWGEGNQPQHF.

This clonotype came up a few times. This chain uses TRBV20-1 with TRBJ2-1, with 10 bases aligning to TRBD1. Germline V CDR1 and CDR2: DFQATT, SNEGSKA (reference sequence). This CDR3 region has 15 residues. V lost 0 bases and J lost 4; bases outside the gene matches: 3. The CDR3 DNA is TGCAGTGCTAGAGATAGGACAGGGGGATACAATGAGCAGTTCTTC. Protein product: CSARDRTGGYNEQFF.

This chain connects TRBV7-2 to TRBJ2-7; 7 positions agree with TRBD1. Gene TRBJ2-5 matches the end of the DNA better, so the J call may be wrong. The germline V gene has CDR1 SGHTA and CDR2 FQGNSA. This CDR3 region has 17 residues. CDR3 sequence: CASSLSGQMTWEETQYF. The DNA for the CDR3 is TGTGCCAGCAGTTTATCGGGACAGATGACCTGGGAAGAGACCCAGTACTTC.

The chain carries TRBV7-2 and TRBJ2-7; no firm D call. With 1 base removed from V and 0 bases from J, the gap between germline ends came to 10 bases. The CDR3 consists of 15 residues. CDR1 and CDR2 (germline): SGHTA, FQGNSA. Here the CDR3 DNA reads TGTGCCAGCAGCTTAGGCGGCTCCACCTCCTACGAGCAGTACTTC. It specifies CASSLGGSTSYEQYF.

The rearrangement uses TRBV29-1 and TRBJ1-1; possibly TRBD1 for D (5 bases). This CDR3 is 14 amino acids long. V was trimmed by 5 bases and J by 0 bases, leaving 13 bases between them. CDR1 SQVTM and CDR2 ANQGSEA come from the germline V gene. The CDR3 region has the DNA TGCAGCGTTAACGTTCGGGGGGTGAACACTGAAGCTTTCTTT. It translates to CSVNVRGVNTEAFF. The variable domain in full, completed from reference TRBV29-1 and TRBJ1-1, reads SAVISQKPSRDICQRGTSLTIQCQVDSQVTMMFWYRQQPGQSLTLIATANQGSEATYESGFVIDKFPISRPNLTFSTLTVSNMSPEDSSIYLCSVNVRGVNTEAFFGQGTRLTVV.

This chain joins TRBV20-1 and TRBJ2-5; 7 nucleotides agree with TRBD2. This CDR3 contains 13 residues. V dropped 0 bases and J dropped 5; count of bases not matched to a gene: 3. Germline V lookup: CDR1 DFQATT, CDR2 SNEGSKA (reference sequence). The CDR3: CSARDAGVETQYF. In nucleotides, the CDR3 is TGCAGTGCTAGAGATGCGGGGGTGGAGACCCAGTACTTC.

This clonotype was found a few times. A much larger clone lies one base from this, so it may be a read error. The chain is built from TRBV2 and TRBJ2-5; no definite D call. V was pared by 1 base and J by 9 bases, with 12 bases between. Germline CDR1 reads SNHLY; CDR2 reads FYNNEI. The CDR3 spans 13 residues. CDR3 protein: CASSEVAASAQYF. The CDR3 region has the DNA TGTGCCAGCAGTGAAGTTGCTGCTTCTGCCCAGTACTTC.

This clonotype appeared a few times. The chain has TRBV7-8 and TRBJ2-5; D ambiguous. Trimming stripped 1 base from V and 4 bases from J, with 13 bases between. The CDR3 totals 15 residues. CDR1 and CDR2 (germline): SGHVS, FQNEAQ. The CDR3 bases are TGTGCCAGCAGCTTAGAATTGCTGCCGACAGAGACCCAGTACTTC. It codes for CASSLELLPTETQYF. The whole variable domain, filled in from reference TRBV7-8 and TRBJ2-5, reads GAGVSQSPRYKVAKRGQDVALRCDPISGHVSLFWYQQALGQGPEFLTYFQNEAQLDKSGLPSDRFFAERPEGSVSTLKIQRTQQEDSAVYLCASSLELLPTETQYFGPGTRLLVL.

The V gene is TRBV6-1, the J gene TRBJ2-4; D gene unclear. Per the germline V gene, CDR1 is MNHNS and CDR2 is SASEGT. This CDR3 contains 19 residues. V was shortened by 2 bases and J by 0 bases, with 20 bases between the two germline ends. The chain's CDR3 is CASSELGLTRDKAKNIQYF. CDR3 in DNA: TGTGCCAGCAGTGAACTCGGCCTGACCCGTGATAAAGCCAAAAACATTCAGTACTTC.

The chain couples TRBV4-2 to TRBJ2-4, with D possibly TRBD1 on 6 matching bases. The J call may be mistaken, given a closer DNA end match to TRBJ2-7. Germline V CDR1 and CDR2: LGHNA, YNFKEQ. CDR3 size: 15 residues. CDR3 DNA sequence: TGTGCCAGCAGCCAAAGAATAAACCAGGGGTACGAGCAGTACTTC. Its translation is CASSQRINQGYEQYF.

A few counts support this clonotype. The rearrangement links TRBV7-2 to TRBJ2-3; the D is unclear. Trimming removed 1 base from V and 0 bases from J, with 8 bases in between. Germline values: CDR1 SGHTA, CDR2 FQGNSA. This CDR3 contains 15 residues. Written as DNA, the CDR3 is TGTGCCAGCAGCTTAGTCCCATCCAGCACAGATACGCAGTATTTT. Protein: CASSLVPSSTDTQYF.

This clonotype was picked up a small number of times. The CDR3 sequence: CASSKAGGGYTF. The CDR3 coding sequence is TGTGCCAGCAGTAAAGCCGGGGGCGGCTACACCTTC. This chain links TRBV28 with TRBJ1-2, with a possible D match to TRBD1 (6 bases). V lost 5 bases and J lost 8, with 12 bases in between. Germline loops: CDR1 MDHEN, CDR2 SYDVKM. The CDR3 contains 12 residues.

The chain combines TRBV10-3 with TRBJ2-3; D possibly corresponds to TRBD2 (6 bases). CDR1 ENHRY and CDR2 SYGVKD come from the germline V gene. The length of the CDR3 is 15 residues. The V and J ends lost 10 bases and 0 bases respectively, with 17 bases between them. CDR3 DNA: TGTGCCAGCACAGCTAGCGTTACTAGCACAGATACGCAGTATTTT. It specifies CASTASVTSTDTQYF.

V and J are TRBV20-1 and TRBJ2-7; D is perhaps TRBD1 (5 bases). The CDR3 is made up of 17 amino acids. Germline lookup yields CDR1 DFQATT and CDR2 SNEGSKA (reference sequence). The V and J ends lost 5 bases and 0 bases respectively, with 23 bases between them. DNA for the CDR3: TGCAGTGCTCTATCTGAGATTTTGACAGAAGGCTCCTACGAGCAGTACTTC. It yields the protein CSALSEILTEGSYEQYF.

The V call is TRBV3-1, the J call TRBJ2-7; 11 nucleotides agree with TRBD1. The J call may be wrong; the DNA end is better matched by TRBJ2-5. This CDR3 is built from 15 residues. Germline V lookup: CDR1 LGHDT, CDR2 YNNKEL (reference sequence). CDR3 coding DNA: TGTGCCAGCAGCCTCTGGACAGGGGGCATGGAGACCCAGTACTTC. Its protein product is CASSLWTGGMETQYF.